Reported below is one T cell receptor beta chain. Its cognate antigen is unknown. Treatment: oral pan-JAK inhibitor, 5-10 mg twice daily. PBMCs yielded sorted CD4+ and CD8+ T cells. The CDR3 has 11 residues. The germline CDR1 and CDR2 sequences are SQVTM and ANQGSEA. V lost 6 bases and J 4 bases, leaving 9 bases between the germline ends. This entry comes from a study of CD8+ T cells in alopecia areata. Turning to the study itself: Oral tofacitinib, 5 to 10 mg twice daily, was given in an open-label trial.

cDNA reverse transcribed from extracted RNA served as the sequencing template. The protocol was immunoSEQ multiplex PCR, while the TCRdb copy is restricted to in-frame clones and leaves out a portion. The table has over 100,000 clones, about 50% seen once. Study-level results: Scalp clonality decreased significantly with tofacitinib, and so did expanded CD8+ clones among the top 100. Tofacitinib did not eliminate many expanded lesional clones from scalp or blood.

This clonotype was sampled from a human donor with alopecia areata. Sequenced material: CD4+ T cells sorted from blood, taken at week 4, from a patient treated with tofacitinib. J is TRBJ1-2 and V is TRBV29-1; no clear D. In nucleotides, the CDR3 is TGCAGCGTCACCGAGGGCTATGGCTACACCTTC. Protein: CSVTEGYGYTF.